The TCR beta chain under discussion was sequenced for a study of shared clonotypes between healthy human individuals. The CDR3 sequence is 13 residues long. Per the germline V gene, CDR1 is SGHKS and CDR2 is YYEKEE (reference sequence). V dropped 1 base and J dropped 4 bases, with 8 bases sitting between them. Overall study findings and caveats: Shared clonotypes across all four donors exceeded non-shared ones in generation probability.

Notes on this clone: Antigen specificity is unknown.

Every subset had its genomic DNA shared out evenly among several immunoSEQ plates. The assay was immunoSEQ multiplex PCR, and TCRdb's table has in-frame clones only and misses some. The sample yields roughly 1.4 million clones, around 98.5% seen once. This sequence was found in a man under 40 in good health. The gene calls are TRBV5-5 and TRBJ1-2; D gene ambiguous. Sequencing was performed on naive CD4+ T cells sorted from blood. Subset of the sample: CD45RA+ positively selected. The DNA for the CDR3 is TGTGCCAGCAGCTTGTCCGACCGCTATGGCTACACCTTC. It encodes CASSLSDRYGYTF. Full variable domain (missing parts from reference TRBV5-5 and TRBJ1-2): DAGVTQSPTHLIKTRGQQVTLRCSPISGHKSVSWYQQVLGQGPQFIFQYYEKEERGRGNFPDRFSARQFPNYSSELNVNALLLGDSALYLCASSLSDRYGYTFGSGTRLTVV.